The source of this T cell receptor beta chain is a study of T cell responses to AZD1222 COVID-19 vaccine. Clones were sequenced by immunoSEQ multiplex PCR, and TCRdb holds only the in-frame ones, with some missing. This sample carries approximately 170,000 clones, 94% of them seen once, and the ten largest clones take roughly 5.5%. Deletions cut 5 bases from V and 5 bases from J, with 12 bases between. CDR1 is SGHTA and CDR2 is FQGTGA in the germline V gene. The CDR3 is 13 amino acids. The sample here was peripheral blood, taken 28 days after the second AZD1222 dose. The chain is built from TRBV7-3 and TRBJ1-1, with D hard to call. The receptor was isolated from an adult who received the AZD1222 COVID-19 vaccine. CDR3: CASSPGPGTEAFF. The CDR3 nucleotides read TGTGCCAGCAGCCCCGGACCGGGGACTGAAGCTTTCTTT.